Listed here are 9 T cell receptor beta chains from one sample, sequenced in a study of technical replicates of blood from a few donors. Profiling relied on immunoSEQ multiplex PCR, and the TCRdb table lists in-frame clones only, not all of them. In the table there are about 82,000 clones, approximately 94% of which are singletons. Input material: T cells isolated from PBMCs. Receptors originate from a human donor in good health.

V and J are TRBV28 and TRBJ2-5; maybe TRBD2 (6 bases). V was shortened by 1 base and J by 4 bases, with 16 bases between the two germline ends. This CDR3 has 16 residues. CDR1 and CDR2 (germline): MDHEN, SYDVKM. The CDR3 DNA reads as TGTGCCAGCAGTTTATTCGGCGGGACCCTAATAGAGACCCAGTACTTC. Translating gives CASSLFGGTLIETQYF.

The chain uses TRBV7-9 and TRBJ2-6; D is perhaps TRBD2 (5 bases). Trimming removed 3 bases at V and 3 bases at J, with 9 bases between. The CDR3 spans 15 residues. Per the germline V gene, CDR1 is SEHNR and CDR2 is FQNEAQ (reference sequence). CDR3: CASSLRADGANVLTF. The CDR3 coding sequence is TGTGCCAGCAGCTTGAGAGCGGATGGGGCCAACGTCCTGACTTTC.

This sequence joins TRBV28 and TRBJ1-1; the D gene is possibly TRBD1 (6 bases). CDR1 and CDR2 from the germline V gene are MDHEN and SYDVKM. Trimming left V 3 bases short and J 2 bases short, with 13 bases between. The CDR3 runs to 15 residues. The CDR3 region is CASSFSDRYNTEAFF. The CDR3 region has the DNA TGTGCCAGCAGTTTCTCTGACAGGTACAACACTGAAGCTTTCTTT.

V usage is TRBV5-8 and J usage is TRBJ2-7; weak D call: TRBD1 (6 bases). Germline-derived CDR1 and CDR2 are SGHTS and YDEGEE. The CDR3 loop spans 16 amino acids. The V and J ends lost 4 bases and 3 bases respectively, with 20 bases between them. The CDR3 DNA follows: TGTGCCAGCAGCAGGATCCACAGGGCAGGGAGCTACGAGCAGTACTTC. Its protein is CASSRIHRAGSYEQYF. Supplemented by reference TRBV5-8 and TRBJ2-7, the full variable domain reads EAGVTQSPTHLIKTRGQQATLRCSPISGHTSVYWYQQALGLGLQFLLWYDEGEERNRGNFPPRFSGRQFPNYSSELNVNALELEDSALYLCASSRIHRAGSYEQYFGPGTRLTVT.

This clone has at least ten counts. This sequence joins TRBV28 and TRBJ1-2; 8 bases fit TRBD1. The V gene end was trimmed by 5 bases and the J gene end by 4 bases; junction bases not matched to a gene: 12. CDR1 and CDR2 (germline): MDHEN, SYDVKM. The CDR3 runs 16 residues. The CDR3: CASSPSIGQGFYGYTF. CDR3 DNA sequence: TGTGCCAGCAGTCCCTCCATTGGACAGGGCTTCTATGGCTACACCTTC.

This clone was found once. The genes are TRBV2 and TRBJ2-1; TRBD2 matches at 10 bases. The CDR3 loop spans 13 amino acids. Trimming took 11 bases from V and 3 from J; bases not matched to a gene: 4. Germline loops: CDR1 SNHLY, CDR2 FYNNEI. The CDR3 DNA is TGTGCCGTCCTAGCGGGAGTCTACAATGAGCAGTTCTTC. This sequence encodes CAVLAGVYNEQFF.

The V gene is TRBV27, the J gene TRBJ2-1; possible D gene TRBD1, 6 bases. Germline V gives CDR1 MNHEY, CDR2 SMNVEV (reference sequence). The CDR3 is made up of 11 amino acids. Trimming stripped 6 bases from V and 9 bases from J, with 9 bases between. CDR3 residues: CASSQGSEQFF. The CDR3 nucleotides read TGTGCCAGCAGCCAGGGGAGTGAGCAGTTCTTC.

This chain joins TRBV19 and TRBJ2-1, with 11 bases that match TRBD2. CDR3 length equals 15 residues. V lost 4 bases to trimming and J lost 6 bases; unmatched junction nucleotides: 5. CDR1 and CDR2 from the germline V gene are LNHDA and SQIVND (reference sequence). CDR3 bases: TGTGCCAGTAGTAGAACTAGCGGGAGCGGCAATGAGCAGTTCTTC. Translation gives CASSRTSGSGNEQFF.

J is TRBJ2-1 and V is TRBV4-3; no definite D call. Germline CDR1 LGHNA, CDR2 YSLEER. The CDR3 spans 13 residues. V lost 1 base to trimming and J lost 10 bases, with 11 bases between them. The CDR3 nucleotides read TGCGCCAGCAGCCAAGTCCTCCTAGACGAGCAGTTCTTC. As protein: CASSQVLLDEQFF.